The 27 T cell receptor beta chains listed next were all sequenced from one sample in a study of technical replicates of blood from several donors. Method: immunoSEQ multiplex PCR; TCRdb's copy keeps in-frame clones and lacks some. The data show more than 95,000 clones, with about 95% seen just once and roughly 0.21% held by the top ten. The source material was T cells isolated from PBMCs. Receptors originate from a human donor in good health.

This clone was counted a few times. The chain links TRBV28 to TRBJ1-5; no clear D. Trimming left V 3 bases short and J 3 bases short, with 3 bases between. The CDR3 is made up of 12 amino acids. Germline CDR1 and CDR2: MDHEN and SYDVKM. DNA for the CDR3: TGTGCCAGCAGTTTCCACAATCAGCCCCAGCATTTT. Amino acids: CASSFHNQPQHF.

V gene TRBV10-3 combines with J gene TRBJ1-1, with TRBD1 matching 11 bases. The ends lost 2 bases at V and 3 bases at J; junction bases unmatched: 2. Germline V gene lookup returns CDR1 ENHRY and CDR2 SYGVKD. The CDR3 length is 15 residues. The CDR3 sequence is CAISEPGQGDTEAFF. In DNA form, the CDR3 reads TGTGCCATCAGTGAGCCGGGACAGGGGGACACTGAAGCTTTCTTT.

This clone was detected once. This chain uses TRBV7-5 with TRBJ1-1. TRBV7-5 is deemed a pseudogene. The CDR3 runs to 13 residues. The CDR3 DNA sequence: TGTGTCAGAAGCTCACGGGAGAACACTGAAGCTTTCTTT. Residues: CVRSSRENTEAFF.

V and J are TRBV6-1 and TRBJ2-3; 7 nucleotides agree with TRBD1. Germline values: CDR1 MNHNS, CDR2 SASEGT. The J segment lost 6 bases and the V segment lost 2 bases, leaving 5 bases of the junction unmatched. This CDR3 contains 14 residues. CDR3 sequence: CASSEKGGRDTQYF. For the CDR3, the DNA is TGTGCCAGCAGTGAAAAAGGGGGCAGGGATACGCAGTATTTT.

CDR3 region: CASSRTPSNTEAFF. CDR3 DNA: TGTGCCAGTAGTCGGACACCTTCGAACACTGAAGCTTTCTTT. V usage is TRBV19 and J usage is TRBJ1-1, with a weak D call TRBD1 (5 bases). The CDR3 loop spans 14 amino acids. Trimming removed 5 bases from V and 1 base from J, with 11 bases in between. Germline V lookup: CDR1 LNHDA, CDR2 SQIVND (reference sequence). Filled out from reference TRBV19 and TRBJ1-1, the complete variable domain reads DGGITQSPKYLFRKEGQNVTLSCEQNLNHDAMYWYRQDPGQGLRLIYYSQIVNDFQKGDIAEGYSVSREKKESFPLTVTSAQKNPTAFYLCASSRTPSNTEAFFGQGTRLTVV.

V usage is TRBV14 and J usage is TRBJ2-7; D not certain. This CDR3 has 11 residues. Germline CDR1 and CDR2: SGHDN and FVKESK. V lost 1 base and J 6 bases, leaving 4 bases between the germline ends. In DNA, the CDR3 is TGTGCCAGCAGCCAAGTCCGCGAGCAGTACTTC. Its translation: CASSQVREQYF.

The V and J genes are TRBV6-1 and TRBJ1-4; TRBD1 is a possible D gene (5 bases). Trimming shortened V by 6 bases and J by 6 bases, and 17 bases separated the two germline ends. CDR1 and CDR2 from the germline V gene are MNHNS and SASEGT. This CDR3 contains 15 residues. The CDR3 protein is CASRGNRDSHEKLFF. In DNA, the CDR3 is TGTGCCAGCAGGGGTAACCGGGACTCACATGAAAAACTGTTTTTT.

The J gene is TRBJ1-2, the V gene TRBV6-5; 9 bases fit TRBD1. V gave up 0 bases and J gave up 7 bases; unmatched junction bases: 9. CDR1 and CDR2 from the germline V gene are MNHEY and SVGAGI. This CDR3 region has 16 residues. The CDR3 DNA reads TGTGCCAGCAGTTACTCACCGGGACAGGGTGTTGTTGGCTACACCTTC. As protein: CASSYSPGQGVVGYTF.

The J gene is TRBJ1-1, the V gene TRBV19; no clear D. CDR3 size: 13 residues. V lost 3 bases and J lost 1, with 6 bases in between. Germline values: CDR1 LNHDA, CDR2 SQIVND (reference sequence). The CDR3 DNA reads as TGTGCCAGTAGTATGGCCCCGAACACTGAAGCTTTCTTT. This gives the protein CASSMAPNTEAFF.

The chain is built from TRBV2 and TRBJ1-1; D unclear. Germline CDR1 is SNHLY and CDR2 is FYNNEI. The CDR3 consists of 13 residues. V was shortened by 6 bases and J by 5 bases, with 13 bases between the two germline ends. The CDR3 DNA is TGTGCCAGCAGGGAGGGCCTAACAACTGAAGCTTTCTTT. Translation: CASREGLTTEAFF.

The chain is built from TRBV19 and TRBJ1-5; TRBD1 is a possible D gene (6 bases). V gave up 3 bases and J gave up 5 bases, with 14 bases separating them. Germline assignment: CDR1 LNHDA and CDR2 SQIVND (reference sequence). The CDR3 covers 15 residues. CDR3 sequence reads: CASSIEGDNYQPQHF. In nucleotides, the CDR3 is TGTGCCAGTAGTATTGAGGGGGACAATTATCAGCCCCAGCATTTT.

The rearrangement joins TRBV28 to TRBJ2-7, with TRBD2 identical over 7 bases. The CDR3 has 13 amino acids. The junction had 4 bases not matched to a gene; V was cut back by 5 bases and J by 3 bases. The germline gives CDR1 MDHEN, CDR2 SYDVKM. CDR3 sequence reads: CASSRRGVYEQYF. The CDR3 nucleotides read TGTGCCAGCAGTCGACGGGGGGTCTACGAGCAGTACTTC.

The rearrangement joins TRBV9 to TRBJ2-2; maybe TRBD1 (5 bases). This CDR3 contains 16 residues. The germline gives CDR1 SGDLS, CDR2 YYNGEE. V lost 1 base to trimming and J lost 0 bases, with 10 bases between them. CDR3 sequence (DNA): TGTGCCAGCAGCGTATACTGGGGCCCGAACACCGGGGAGCTGTTTTTT. It yields the protein CASSVYWGPNTGELFF.

The chain joins TRBV5-1 to TRBJ1-2; tentative D call: TRBD1 (6 bases). Trimming pared 0 bases from V and 4 bases from J, leaving 16 bases between. This CDR3 is built from 16 residues. CDR1 is SGHRS, CDR2 YFSETQ, per germline. In nucleotides, the CDR3 is TGCGCCAGCAGCTTGGGATTTTTGGGGGCCGGCTATGGCTACACCTTC. Protein product: CASSLGFLGAGYGYTF.

The gene calls are TRBV18 and TRBJ2-7; 8 nucleotides agree with TRBD1. In germline, CDR1 is KGHSH, CDR2 LQKENI. The V and J ends lost 2 bases and 3 bases, in that order; junction bases with no gene match: 12. This CDR3 is built from 17 residues. The CDR3 DNA reads as TGTGCCAGCTCACCAGAGCTCGGGACAGGAACGTTCTACGAGCAGTACTTC. Protein product: CASSPELGTGTFYEQYF. Based on the CDR3 plus reference TRBV18 and TRBJ2-7, the full variable domain is NAGVMQNPRHLVRRRGQEARLRCSPMKGHSHVYWYRQLPEEGLKFMVYLQKENIIDESGMPKERFSAEFPKEGPSILRIQQVVRGDSAAYFCASSPELGTGTFYEQYFGPGTRLTVT.

The genes are TRBV5-4 and TRBJ2-1; 9 bases are shared with TRBD2. The CDR3 consists of 16 residues. Per germline, CDR1 SGHNT and CDR2 YYREEE (reference sequence). The ends lost 4 bases at V and 5 bases at J; junction bases unmatched: 10. The CDR3 sequence: CASSRDSGSGNNEQFF. For the CDR3, the DNA is TGTGCCAGCAGCCGTGATAGCGGGAGCGGGAACAATGAGCAGTTCTTC.

In its sample, this clone was seen once. J is TRBJ2-7 and V is TRBV10-1, with 8 bases identical to TRBD1. V dropped 2 bases and J dropped 4; count of bases not matched to a gene: 7. The CDR3 consists of 15 residues. Germline V gene lookup returns CDR1 WNHNN and CDR2 SYGVQD (reference sequence). The CDR3 coding sequence is TGCGCCAGCAGTGAGGCAGGGGGCTCCGGTTACGAGCAGTACTTC. It yields the protein CASSEAGGSGYEQYF.

Here the CDR3 reads CASSSGLAGESEQYF. CDR3 nucleotides: TGTGCCAGCAGCTCTGGACTAGCGGGAGAAAGCGAGCAGTACTTC. The chain recombines TRBV7-9 with TRBJ2-7; TRBD2 matches 13 bases. V was pared by 4 bases and J by 6 bases, with 6 bases of the junction left unmatched. This CDR3 region has 15 residues. The germline CDR1 and CDR2 sequences are SEHNR and FQNEAQ (reference sequence).

The chain joins TRBV7-9 to TRBJ2-1; D is ambiguous. The CDR3 runs to 13 residues. CDR1 and CDR2 from the germline V gene are SEHNR and FQNEAQ (reference sequence). Trimming cost V 3 bases and J 5 bases, with 8 bases left between them. CDR3 sequence (DNA): TGTGCCAGCAGCTTGGGCGCCAACAATGAGCAGTTCTTC. It yields the protein CASSLGANNEQFF.

V is TRBV29-1 and J is TRBJ2-1; no clear D gene. The ends were cut back, 7 bases at V and 0 bases at J, with 13 bases in the middle. Germline V lookup: CDR1 SQVTM, CDR2 ANQGSEA. The CDR3 extends over 14 amino acids. The CDR3 DNA is TGCAGCGGCCTGAACAGAGACTCCTACAATGAGCAGTTCTTC. This gives the protein CSGLNRDSYNEQFF.

This clone was seen just once. The chain recombines TRBV5-4 with TRBJ1-6; maybe TRBD1 (6 bases). Germline CDR1 reads SGHNT; CDR2 reads YYREEE (reference sequence). CDR3 length: 15 residues. V was cut by 4 bases and J by 9 bases, with 17 bases left in between. The CDR3 is CASSPGGTRGSPLHF. The CDR3 DNA reads TGTGCCAGCAGCCCGGGTGGGACAAGGGGTTCACCCCTCCACTTT.

The chain uses TRBV7-9 and TRBJ2-1, with 11 nucleotides matching TRBD2. The CDR3 consists of 17 residues. CDR1 is SEHNR, CDR2 FQNEAQ, per germline (reference sequence). V trimming: 4 bases; J trimming: 4 bases; junction bases outside the gene matches: 9. The CDR3 protein is CASSYSRLAGHYNEQFF. CDR3 nucleotides: TGTGCCAGCAGCTATTCCCGACTAGCGGGGCATTACAATGAGCAGTTCTTC.

The CDR3 here is CASSLSWGREVRTGELFF. CDR3 coding DNA: TGTGCCAGCAGCTTGTCTTGGGGCAGGGAGGTTCGTACCGGGGAGCTGTTTTTT. This sequence joins TRBV5-6 and TRBJ2-2, with D perhaps TRBD2 (6 bases). This CDR3 has 18 amino acids. With 1 base removed from V and 5 bases from J, the gap between germline ends came to 21 bases. Per the germline V gene, CDR1 is SGHDT and CDR2 is YYEEEE. The full variable domain, with the rest looked up from reference TRBV5-6 and TRBJ2-2, is DAGVTQSPTHLIKTRGQQVTLRCSPKSGHDTVSWYQQALGQGPQFIFQYYEEEERQRGNFPDRFSGHQFPNYSSELNVNALLLGDSALYLCASSLSWGREVRTGELFFGEGSRLTVL.

The chain is built from TRBV16 and TRBJ2-3; no firm D call. Germline V gene data show CDR1 as KGHSY and CDR2 as FQNENV. Trimming took off 2 bases at V and 5 bases at J, with 17 bases between the two ends. There are 16 residues in the CDR3. CDR3 loop: CASSQVEVDGGDTQYF. CDR3 nucleotide sequence: TGTGCCAGCAGCCAAGTTGAGGTTGACGGTGGAGATACGCAGTATTTT. The full variable domain, completed using reference TRBV16 and TRBJ2-3, is GEEVAQTPKHLVRGEGQKAKLYCAPIKGHSYVFWYQQVLKNEFKFLISFQNENVFDETGMPKERFSAKCLPNSPCSLEIQATKLEDSAVYFCASSQVEVDGGDTQYFGPGTRLTVL.

V usage is TRBV2 and J usage is TRBJ2-3; TRBD2 is a possible D gene (5 bases). V was cut by 7 bases and J by 0 bases, with 11 bases left in between. The CDR3 has 14 amino acids. Germline V gene lookup returns CDR1 SNHLY and CDR2 FYNNEI. DNA for the CDR3: TGTGCCAGCAAGAGCGGAACTAGCACAGATACGCAGTATTTT. Its protein is CASKSGTSTDTQYF.

This chain links TRBV19 with TRBJ1-5, with D unclear. The CDR3 contains 14 residues. The germline V gene has CDR1 LNHDA and CDR2 SQIVND (reference sequence). V gave up 5 bases and J gave up 5 bases, with 13 bases separating them. The CDR3 loop is CASSLLRQYQPQHF. The CDR3, as DNA: TGTGCCAGTAGTCTTCTGAGGCAATATCAGCCCCAGCATTTT.

The chain employs TRBV5-1 and TRBJ2-3, with 13 bases that match TRBD2. The CDR3 runs to 18 residues. The ends lost 4 bases at V and 5 bases at J; junction bases unmatched: 13. The germline V gene encodes CDR1 SGHRS and CDR2 YFSETQ. The DNA for the CDR3 is TGCGCCAGCAGCCGACTGCGGACTAGCGGGAGAAATGTAGATACGCAGTATTTT. This encodes CASSRLRTSGRNVDTQYF. Full variable domain (remainder filled in from reference TRBV5-1 and TRBJ2-3): KAGVTQTPRYLIKTRGQQVTLSCSPISGHRSVSWYQQTPGQGLQFLFEYFSETQRNKGNFPGRFSGRQFSNSRSEMNVSTLELGDSALYLCASSRLRTSGRNVDTQYFGPGTRLTVL.